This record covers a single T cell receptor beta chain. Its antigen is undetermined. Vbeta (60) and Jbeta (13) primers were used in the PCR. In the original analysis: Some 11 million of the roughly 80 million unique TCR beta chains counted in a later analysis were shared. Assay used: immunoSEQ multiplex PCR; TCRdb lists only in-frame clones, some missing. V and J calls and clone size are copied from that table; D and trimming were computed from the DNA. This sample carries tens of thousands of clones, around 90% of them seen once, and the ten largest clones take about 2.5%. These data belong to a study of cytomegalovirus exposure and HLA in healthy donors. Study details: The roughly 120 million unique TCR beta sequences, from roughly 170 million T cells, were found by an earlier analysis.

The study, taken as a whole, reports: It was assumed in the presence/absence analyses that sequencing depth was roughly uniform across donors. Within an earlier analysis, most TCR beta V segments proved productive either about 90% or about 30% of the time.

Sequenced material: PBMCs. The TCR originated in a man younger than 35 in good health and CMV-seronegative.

Here the CDR3 DNA reads TGCGCCAGCAGCTTCTCCGGTACAGATCAAGAGACCCAGTACTTC. It translates to CASSFSGTDQETQYF. The chain employs TRBV5-1 and TRBJ2-5, with D unclear. CDR1 is SGHRS and CDR2 is YFSETQ in the germline V gene. V was shortened by 2 bases and J by 2 bases, with 13 bases between the two germline ends. CDR3 length equals 15 residues.